These 24 T cell receptor beta chains came from one sample sequenced in a study of cytomegalovirus exposure and HLA in healthy donors. PCR primers comprised 60 Vbeta and 13 Jbeta primers. TCRdb's table, derived via immunoSEQ multiplex PCR, lists solely in-frame clones and lacks some. This table lists 100,000 to 150,000 clones. Material for sequencing was PBMCs. The receptors stem from a woman in her forties in good health and CMV-seronegative.

The chain joins TRBV7-2 to TRBJ1-5; D remains ambiguous. CDR1 and CDR2 from the germline V gene are SGHTA and FQGNSA. Trimming removed 0 bases from V and 3 bases from J, with 6 bases in between. The CDR3 is 14 amino acids. The CDR3 nucleotides are TGTGCCAGCAGCTTAGCGGCAGACAATCAGCCCCAGCATTTT. Amino acid sequence: CASSLAADNQPQHF.

The V gene is TRBV11-2, the J gene TRBJ1-4; D is undetermined. The CDR3 length is 15 residues. Germline assignment: CDR1 SGHAT and CDR2 FQNNGV. Trimming left V 7 bases short and J 7 bases short, with 19 bases between. CDR3 DNA: TGTGCCAGCACCGTGAGACAACCAGGCGTTGAAAAACTGTTTTTT. Its protein product is CASTVRQPGVEKLFF. Full variable domain (outside the CDR3, taken from reference TRBV11-2 and TRBJ1-4): EAGVAQSPRYKIIEKRQSVAFWCNPISGHATLYWYQQILGQGPKLLIQFQNNGVVDDSQLPKDRFSAERLKGVDSTLKIQPAKLEDSAVYLCASTVRQPGVEKLFFGSGTQLSVL.

The genes are TRBV9 and TRBJ1-4; D is unresolved. CDR1 is SGDLS and CDR2 is YYNGEE in the germline V gene. V was clipped by 4 bases and J by 8 bases, with 15 bases between them. The CDR3 covers 14 residues. CDR3 nucleotide sequence: TGTGCCAGCAGCCTTGATTATTTTGCGGAAAAACTGTTTTTT. It is translated as CASSLDYFAEKLFF. The whole variable domain, filled in from reference TRBV9 and TRBJ1-4, reads DSGVTQTPKHLITATGQRVTLRCSPRSGDLSVYWYQQSLDQGLQFLIQYYNGEERAKGNILERFSAQQFPDLHSELNLSSLELGDSALYFCASSLDYFAEKLFFGSGTQLSVL.

CDR3: CASSLSSSGNTIYF. The CDR3 DNA follows: TGTGCCAGCAGCTTGAGTAGCTCTGGAAACACCATATATTTT. The chain uses TRBV5-4 and TRBJ1-3, with D uncertain. The germline CDR1 and CDR2 sequences are SGHNT and YYREEE (reference sequence). Trimming cost V 1 base and J 0 bases, with 5 bases left between them. This CDR3 is built from 14 residues.

The chain carries TRBV11-2 and TRBJ1-3, with D maybe TRBD1 (5 bases). Germline CDR1 is SGHAT and CDR2 is FQNNGV. The V end was cut by 3 bases, the J end by 0 bases, with 6 bases between. This CDR3 is 14 amino acids long. The CDR3 protein is CASSLGLSGNTIYF. The DNA of the CDR3 is TGTGCCAGCAGCTTGGGACTCTCTGGAAACACCATATATTTT.

The chain has TRBV5-1 and TRBJ1-2; D is unclear. V was cut by 4 bases and J by 4 bases, with 23 bases left in between. Germline assignment: CDR1 SGHRS and CDR2 YFSETQ. This CDR3 is built from 17 residues. CDR3 bases: TGCGCCAGCAGCCCAGCGGCGGGCAGTCGCAACTCCTATGGCTACACCTTC. Its translation: CASSPAAGSRNSYGYTF.

The chain employs TRBV6-6 and TRBJ2-3, with TRBD1 identical over 8 bases. This CDR3 is 14 amino acids long. Germline V lookup: CDR1 MNHNY, CDR2 SVGAGI (reference sequence). V lost 5 bases and J lost 4; bases outside the gene matches: 5. The chain's CDR3 is CASSAQGQADTQYF. CDR3 coding DNA: TGTGCCAGCAGTGCGCAGGGACAGGCAGATACGCAGTATTTT.

This chain uses TRBV4-1 with TRBJ2-7, with TRBD2 matching over 9 bases. The CDR3 loop spans 15 amino acids. The V segment lost 4 bases and the J segment 7 bases; nucleotides outside the gene matches: 11. Germline loops: CDR1 MGHRA, CDR2 YSYEKL. This CDR3 is CASSPRAGGPEEQYF. The CDR3, as DNA: TGCGCCAGCAGCCCCCGGGCGGGGGGGCCAGAAGAGCAGTACTTC.

The rearrangement joins TRBV1 to TRBJ2-3; the table's D call, TRBD1, has no DNA check behind it. TRBV1 is a listed pseudogene. This CDR3 region has 14 residues. The CDR3 DNA follows: TGCACCAGCAGCCAAGATCCGACCGGGACAGGGCAGTATTTT. This gives the protein CTSSQDPTGTGQYF.

V gene TRBV7-8 combines with J gene TRBJ2-5, with a tentative D call TRBD1 (5 bases). The V and J ends lost 5 bases and 4 bases respectively, with 14 bases between them. CDR3 length: 14 amino acids. CDR1 and CDR2 (germline): SGHVS, FQNEAQ. The CDR3 protein is CASSPTGPRETQYF. CDR3 DNA: TGTGCCAGCAGCCCAACAGGACCTCGAGAGACCCAGTACTTC.

The chain recombines TRBV4-2 with TRBJ1-2, with a weak D call TRBD1 (5 bases). The CDR3 loop spans 15 amino acids. CDR1 is LGHNA, CDR2 YNFKEQ, per germline. Trimming took off 0 bases at V and 6 bases at J, with 14 bases between the two ends. CDR3 nucleotide sequence: TGTGCCAGCAGCCAAGATATCGTAGGGGTTGATGGCTACACCTTC. As protein: CASSQDIVGVDGYTF.

The chain carries TRBV29-1 and TRBJ1-3; 11 nucleotides match TRBD1. The V gene end was trimmed by 7 bases and the J gene end by 1 base; junction bases not matched to a gene: 9. Germline V lookup: CDR1 SQVTM, CDR2 ANQGSEA. The CDR3 sequence is 16 residues long. The DNA of the CDR3 is TGCAGCGGCTCGGGACAGGGGGTAAAGTCTGGAAACACCATATATTTT. Translation: CSGSGQGVKSGNTIYF. Full variable domain (missing parts from reference TRBV29-1 and TRBJ1-3): SAVISQKPSRDICQRGTSLTIQCQVDSQVTMMFWYRQQPGQSLTLIATANQGSEATYESGFVIDKFPISRPNLTFSTLTVSNMSPEDSSIYLCSGSGQGVKSGNTIYFGEGSWLTVV.

V is TRBV28 and J is TRBJ2-4; unclear D gene. Germline CDR1 and CDR2: MDHEN and SYDVKM. V lost 3 bases and J 0 bases, leaving 9 bases between the germline ends. The CDR3 is 15 amino acids. CDR3 sequence (DNA): TGTGCCAGCAGTTTCACCTCGGGAGCCAAAAACATTCAGTACTTC. It is translated as CASSFTSGAKNIQYF.

The chain links TRBV2 to TRBJ1-5; 11 nucleotides agree with TRBD1. CDR1 SNHLY and CDR2 FYNNEI come from the germline V gene. CDR3 length: 15 residues. J was trimmed by 3 bases and V by 7 bases; bases with no gene match: 5. The CDR3 DNA sequence: TGTGCCAGCATATGGGACAGGGGGTCCAATCAGCCCCAGCATTTT. Its protein is CASIWDRGSNQPQHF.

CDR3 loop: CASSRGSYSYEQYF. In nucleotides, the CDR3 is TGCGCCAGCAGCCGGGGGTCCTACTCCTACGAGCAGTACTTC. J is TRBJ2-7 and V is TRBV5-1; tentatively, D is TRBD2 (6 bases). This CDR3 region has 14 residues. V lost 4 bases and J lost 0, with 11 bases in between. Germline-derived CDR1 and CDR2 are SGHRS and YFSETQ.

Worth noting for this clone: The sample carries other DNA sequences with the same CDR3. The chain joins TRBV2 to TRBJ1-5, with D possibly TRBD1 on 6 matching bases. Germline V gene lookup returns CDR1 SNHLY and CDR2 FYNNEI. This CDR3 region has 14 residues. The V and J ends lost 6 bases and 0 bases respectively, with 9 bases between them. CDR3 nucleotide sequence: TGTGCCAGCAGACAGGGTTATAGCAATCAGCCCCAGCATTTT. It yields the protein CASRQGYSNQPQHF.

The chain couples TRBV18 to TRBJ2-5; 14 nucleotides align to TRBD2. V lost 6 bases to trimming and J lost 2 bases; unmatched junction nucleotides: 5. The CDR3 runs to 16 residues. Germline assignment: CDR1 KGHSH and CDR2 LQKENI. In nucleotides, the CDR3 is TGTGCCAGCTCGTCCGGGACTAGCGGGAGACAAGAGACCCAGTACTTC. The encoded protein is CASSSGTSGRQETQYF.

The chain couples TRBV27 to TRBJ2-5, with 9 bases fitting TRBD1. The V gene end was trimmed by 6 bases and the J gene end by 5 bases; junction bases not matched to a gene: 4. The CDR3 is 13 residues long. Germline assignment: CDR1 MNHEY and CDR2 SMNVEV (reference sequence). CDR3 sequence (DNA): TGTGCCAGCAGACAGGGGGCAGGCGAGACCCAGTACTTC. This encodes CASRQGAGETQYF.

The rearrangement links TRBV11-2 to TRBJ1-5; possibly TRBD1 for D (5 bases). This CDR3 contains 13 residues. Trimming left V 1 base short and J 6 bases short, with 7 bases between. CDR1 SGHAT and CDR2 FQNNGV come from the germline V gene. CDR3 amino acids: CASSLGGGQPQHF. DNA for the CDR3: TGTGCCAGCAGCTTAGGCGGGGGTCAGCCCCAGCATTTT.

V is TRBV28 and J is TRBJ2-5, with TRBD2 as a possible D gene (5 bases). The germline V gene has CDR1 MDHEN and CDR2 SYDVKM. This CDR3 has 10 residues. The V end lost 7 bases, the J end lost 7 bases, and 7 bases lay between the germline ends. The CDR3 DNA reads as TGTGCCAGCACGGGGAGGACCCAGTACTTC. Translating gives CASTGRTQYF.

This chain uses TRBV19 with TRBJ2-7; D is perhaps TRBD2 (5 bases). The CDR3 totals 18 residues. V was shortened by 7 bases and J by 0 bases, with 25 bases between the two germline ends. Germline-derived CDR1 and CDR2 are LNHDA and SQIVND (reference sequence). The CDR3 bases are TGTGCCAGTACCAATAAGTGGAAACCGGACTCCATCTCCTACGAGCAGTACTTC. Residues: CASTNKWKPDSISYEQYF.

The chain carries TRBV6-1 and TRBJ1-1, with 9 nucleotides matching TRBD1. CDR1 is MNHNS, CDR2 SASEGT, per germline. Losses at the gene ends were 4 bases for V and 1 base for J; bases not matched to a gene: 10. The CDR3 length is 17 residues. The CDR3 region is CASSVRDRVLQNTEAFF. Here the CDR3 DNA reads TGTGCCAGCAGTGTCCGGGACAGGGTGTTACAGAACACTGAAGCTTTCTTT.

The chain links TRBV5-5 to TRBJ1-6; D not resolved. The CDR3 spans 18 residues. With 4 bases removed from V and 0 bases from J, the gap between germline ends came to 17 bases. Germline values: CDR1 SGHKS, CDR2 YYEKEE (reference sequence). The CDR3 DNA reads TGTGCCAGCAGCGTTGCGGTGGGGAGGAGCTCCTATAATTCACCCCTCCACTTT. Residues: CASSVAVGRSSYNSPLHF. The full variable domain, rest sourced from reference TRBV5-5 and TRBJ1-6, is DAGVTQSPTHLIKTRGQQVTLRCSPISGHKSVSWYQQVLGQGPQFIFQYYEKEERGRGNFPDRFSARQFPNYSSELNVNALLLGDSALYLCASSVAVGRSSYNSPLHFGNGTRLTVT.

This chain uses TRBV4-1 with TRBJ2-3; 8 bases agree with TRBD2. CDR1 MGHRA and CDR2 YSYEKL come from the germline V gene. V was clipped by 0 bases and J by 0 bases; unmatched bases: 8. The CDR3 sequence is 18 residues long. CDR3 nucleotide sequence: TGCGCCAGCAGCCAAGATCCAACTAGCGGCTACAGCACAGATACGCAGTATTTT. Amino acid sequence: CASSQDPTSGYSTDTQYF.